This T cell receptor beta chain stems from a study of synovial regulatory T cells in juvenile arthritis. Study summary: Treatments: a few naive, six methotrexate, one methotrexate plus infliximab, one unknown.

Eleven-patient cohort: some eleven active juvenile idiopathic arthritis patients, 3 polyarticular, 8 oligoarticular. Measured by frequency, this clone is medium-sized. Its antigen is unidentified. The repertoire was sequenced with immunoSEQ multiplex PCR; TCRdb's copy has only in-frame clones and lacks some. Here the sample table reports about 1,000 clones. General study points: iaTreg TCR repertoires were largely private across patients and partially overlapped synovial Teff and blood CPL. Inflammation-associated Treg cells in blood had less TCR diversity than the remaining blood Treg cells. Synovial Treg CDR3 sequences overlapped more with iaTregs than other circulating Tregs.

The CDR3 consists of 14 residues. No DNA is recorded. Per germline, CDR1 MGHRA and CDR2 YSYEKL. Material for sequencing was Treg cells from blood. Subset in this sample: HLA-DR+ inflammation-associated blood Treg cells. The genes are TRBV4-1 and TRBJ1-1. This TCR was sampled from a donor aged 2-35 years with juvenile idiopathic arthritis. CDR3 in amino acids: CASSLGGPNTEAFF.